This T cell receptor beta chain was obtained from a study of cytomegalovirus exposure and HLA in healthy donors. In regard to this clone: Its antigen remains unidentified.

Study conclusions and caveats: The study recorded 164 TCR beta chains that were cytomegalovirus-associated. In vitro work confirmed that a few CMV-associated chains recognize CMV antigens.

The germline V gene has CDR1 MDHEN and CDR2 SYDVKM. With 6 bases removed from V and 4 bases from J, the gap between germline ends came to 18 bases. CDR3 length: 15 residues. In the PCR, 60 Vbeta and 13 Jbeta primers were used. TCRdb's copy holds only in-frame clones and misses some; the assay was immunoSEQ multiplex PCR. The sample shows about 130,000 clones, about 80% of them seen only once. The clonotype comes from a man aged 25-45 years in good health and CMV-seronegative. The sequenced sample was PBMCs. The V call is TRBV28, the J call TRBJ1-2, with a weak D call TRBD1 (5 bases). For the CDR3, the DNA is TGTGCCAGCAGGACGGGGGTTGGGGCCCGCTATGGCTACACCTTC. Its translation is CASRTGVGARYGYTF.